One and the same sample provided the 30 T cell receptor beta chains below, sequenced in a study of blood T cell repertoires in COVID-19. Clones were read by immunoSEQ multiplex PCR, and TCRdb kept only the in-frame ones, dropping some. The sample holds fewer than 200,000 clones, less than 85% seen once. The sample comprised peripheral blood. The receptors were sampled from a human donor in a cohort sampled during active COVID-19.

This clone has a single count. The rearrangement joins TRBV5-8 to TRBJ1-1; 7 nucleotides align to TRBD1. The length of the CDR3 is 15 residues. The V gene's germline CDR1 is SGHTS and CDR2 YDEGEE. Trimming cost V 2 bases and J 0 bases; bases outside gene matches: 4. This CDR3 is CASSLVGQLNTEAFF. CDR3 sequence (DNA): TGTGCCAGCAGCTTAGTGGGACAGCTGAACACTGAAGCTTTCTTT.

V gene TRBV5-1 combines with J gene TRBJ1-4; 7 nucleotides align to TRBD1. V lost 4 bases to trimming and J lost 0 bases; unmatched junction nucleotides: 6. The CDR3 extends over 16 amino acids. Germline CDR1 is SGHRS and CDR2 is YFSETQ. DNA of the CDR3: TGCGCCAGCAGCAGCGGACAGGCCGCAACTAATGAAAAACTGTTTTTT. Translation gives CASSSGQAATNEKLFF. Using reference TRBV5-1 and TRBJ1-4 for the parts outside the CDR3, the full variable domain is KAGVTQTPRYLIKTRGQQVTLSCSPISGHRSVSWYQQTPGQGLQFLFEYFSETQRNKGNFPGRFSGRQFSNSRSEMNVSTLELGDSALYLCASSSGQAATNEKLFFGSGTQLSVL.

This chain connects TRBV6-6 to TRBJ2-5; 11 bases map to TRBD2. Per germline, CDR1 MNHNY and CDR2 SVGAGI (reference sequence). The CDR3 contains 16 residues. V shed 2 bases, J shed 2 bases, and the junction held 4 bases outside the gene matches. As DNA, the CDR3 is TGTGCCAGCAGTTACGAACTAGCGGGGGTACAAGAGACCCAGTACTTC. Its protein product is CASSYELAGVQETQYF.

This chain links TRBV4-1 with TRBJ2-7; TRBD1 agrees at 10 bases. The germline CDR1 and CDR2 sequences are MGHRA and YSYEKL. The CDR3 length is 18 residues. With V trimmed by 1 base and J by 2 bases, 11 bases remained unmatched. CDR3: CASSQVKGDRGTAYEQYF. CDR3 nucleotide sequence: TGCGCCAGCAGCCAAGTGAAAGGGGACAGGGGCACAGCCTACGAGCAGTACTTC.

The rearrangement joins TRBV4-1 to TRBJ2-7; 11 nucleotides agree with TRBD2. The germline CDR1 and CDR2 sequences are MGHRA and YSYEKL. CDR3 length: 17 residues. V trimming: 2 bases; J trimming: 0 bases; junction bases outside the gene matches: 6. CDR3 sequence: CASSQTPSGGPSYEQYF. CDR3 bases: TGCGCCAGCAGCCAAACTCCTAGCGGGGGGCCCTCCTACGAGCAGTACTTC.

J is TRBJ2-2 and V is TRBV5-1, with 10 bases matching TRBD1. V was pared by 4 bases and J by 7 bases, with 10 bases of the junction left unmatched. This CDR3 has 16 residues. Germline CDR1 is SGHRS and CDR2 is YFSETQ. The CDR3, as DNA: TGCGCCAGCAGCCTAGGGACAGGGGTGTCAGGCGGGGAGCTGTTTTTT. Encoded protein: CASSLGTGVSGGELFF. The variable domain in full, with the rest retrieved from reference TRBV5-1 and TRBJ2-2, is KAGVTQTPRYLIKTRGQQVTLSCSPISGHRSVSWYQQTPGQGLQFLFEYFSETQRNKGNFPGRFSGRQFSNSRSEMNVSTLELGDSALYLCASSLGTGVSGGELFFGEGSRLTVL.

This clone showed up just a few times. The CDR3 nucleotides read TGCGCCAGCAGCCATGGACAGCCTTACGAGCAGTACTTC. This gives the protein CASSHGQPYEQYF. This chain joins TRBV4-1 and TRBJ2-7; D is possibly TRBD1 (6 bases). CDR1 and CDR2 from the germline V gene are MGHRA and YSYEKL. Trimming pared 3 bases from V and 4 bases from J, leaving 10 bases between. This CDR3 is 13 amino acids long.

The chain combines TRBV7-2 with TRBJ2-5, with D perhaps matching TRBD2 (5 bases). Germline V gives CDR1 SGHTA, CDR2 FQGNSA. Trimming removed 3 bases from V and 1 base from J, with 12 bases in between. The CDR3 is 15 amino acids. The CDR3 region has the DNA TGTGCCAGCAGCTTGGCGGCGGGCTTCCAAGAGACCCAGTACTTC. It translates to CASSLAAGFQETQYF.

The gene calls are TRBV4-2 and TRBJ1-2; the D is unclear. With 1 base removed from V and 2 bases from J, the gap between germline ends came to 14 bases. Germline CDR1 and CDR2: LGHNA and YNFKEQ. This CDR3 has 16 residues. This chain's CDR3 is CASSQAPDKTNYGYTF. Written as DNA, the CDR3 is TGTGCCAGCAGCCAAGCTCCCGACAAAACAAACTATGGCTACACCTTC.

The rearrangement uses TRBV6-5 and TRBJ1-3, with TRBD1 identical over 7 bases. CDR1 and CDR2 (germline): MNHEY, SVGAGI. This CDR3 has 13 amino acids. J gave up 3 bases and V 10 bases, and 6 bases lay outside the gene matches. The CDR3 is CATRRDSGNTIYF. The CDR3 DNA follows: TGTGCCACTCGGAGGGACAGTGGAAACACCATATATTTT.

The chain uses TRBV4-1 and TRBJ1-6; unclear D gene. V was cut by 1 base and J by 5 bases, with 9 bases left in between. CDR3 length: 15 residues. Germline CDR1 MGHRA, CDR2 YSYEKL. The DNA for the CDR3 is TGCGCCAGCAGCCAAGGCGCGGAGGATAATTCACCCCTCCACTTT. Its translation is CASSQGAEDNSPLHF.

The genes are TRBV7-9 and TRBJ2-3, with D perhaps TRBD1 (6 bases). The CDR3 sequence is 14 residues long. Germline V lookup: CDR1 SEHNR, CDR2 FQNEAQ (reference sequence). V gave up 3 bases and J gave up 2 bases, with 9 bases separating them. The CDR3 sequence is CASSFRQVTDTQYF. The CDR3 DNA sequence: TGTGCCAGCAGCTTTCGACAGGTCACAGATACGCAGTATTTT.

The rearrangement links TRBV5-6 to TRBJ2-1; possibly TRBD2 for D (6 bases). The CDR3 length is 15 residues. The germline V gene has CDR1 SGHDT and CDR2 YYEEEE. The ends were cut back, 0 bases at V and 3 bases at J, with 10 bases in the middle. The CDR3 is CASSLVLAFYNEQFF. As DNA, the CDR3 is TGTGCCAGCAGCTTGGTTCTAGCGTTCTACAATGAGCAGTTCTTC.

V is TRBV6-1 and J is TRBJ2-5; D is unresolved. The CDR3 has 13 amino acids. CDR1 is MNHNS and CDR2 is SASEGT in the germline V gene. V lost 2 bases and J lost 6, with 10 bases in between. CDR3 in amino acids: CASSESGSKTQYF. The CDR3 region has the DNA TGTGCCAGCAGTGAATCCGGGTCCAAGACCCAGTACTTC.

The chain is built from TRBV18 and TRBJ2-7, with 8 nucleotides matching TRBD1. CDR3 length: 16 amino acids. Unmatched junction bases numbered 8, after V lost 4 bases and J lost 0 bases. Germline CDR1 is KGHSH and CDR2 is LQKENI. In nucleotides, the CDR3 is TGTGCCAGCTCACTGTCCTGGACAGGGAGCTCCTACGAGCAGTACTTC. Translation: CASSLSWTGSSYEQYF.

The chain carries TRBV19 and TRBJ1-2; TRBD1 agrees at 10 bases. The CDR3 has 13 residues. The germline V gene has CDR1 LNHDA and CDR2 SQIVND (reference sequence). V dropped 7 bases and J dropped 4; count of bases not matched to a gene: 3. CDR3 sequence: CASKDRGAYGYTF. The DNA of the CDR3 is TGTGCCAGTAAGGACAGGGGGGCCTATGGCTACACCTTC.

The DNA of the CDR3 is TGCGCCAGCAGCCTCCCAGGGGGCAGTCCAGCTAACTATGGCTACACCTTC. Translation: CASSLPGGSPANYGYTF. J is TRBJ1-2 and V is TRBV4-1, with 8 bases lining up with TRBD1. This CDR3 is built from 17 residues. CDR1 and CDR2 (germline): MGHRA, YSYEKL. V dropped 4 bases and J dropped 0; count of bases not matched to a gene: 10.

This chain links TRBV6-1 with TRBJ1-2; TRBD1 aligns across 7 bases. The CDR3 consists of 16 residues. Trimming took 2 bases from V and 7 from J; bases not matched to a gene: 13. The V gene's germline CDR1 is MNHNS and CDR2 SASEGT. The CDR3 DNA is TGTGCCAGCAGTGAAAACCTTTCGTTAGGGGGCAGTGGCTACACCTTC. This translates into CASSENLSLGGSGYTF.

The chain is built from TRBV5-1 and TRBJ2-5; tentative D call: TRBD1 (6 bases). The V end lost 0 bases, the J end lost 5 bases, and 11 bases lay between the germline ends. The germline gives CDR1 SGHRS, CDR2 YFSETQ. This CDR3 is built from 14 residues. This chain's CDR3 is CASSLGRGNETQYF. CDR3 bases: TGCGCCAGCAGCTTGGGAAGGGGGAATGAGACCCAGTACTTC.

CDR3 sequence (DNA): TGTGCCAGTAGTATAGACAGTGTCTCTGGGGCCAACGTCCTGACTTTC. Protein product: CASSIDSVSGANVLTF. The V gene is TRBV19, the J gene TRBJ2-6; D is uncertain. Trimming left V 0 bases short and J 0 bases short, with 6 bases between. CDR3 length: 16 amino acids. Germline CDR1 LNHDA, CDR2 SQIVND (reference sequence). Looking up the rest from reference TRBV19 and TRBJ2-6 gives the full variable domain: DGGITQSPKYLFRKEGQNVTLSCEQNLNHDAMYWYRQDPGQGLRLIYYSQIVNDFQKGDIAEGYSVSREKKESFPLTVTSAQKNPTAFYLCASSIDSVSGANVLTFGAGSRLTVL.

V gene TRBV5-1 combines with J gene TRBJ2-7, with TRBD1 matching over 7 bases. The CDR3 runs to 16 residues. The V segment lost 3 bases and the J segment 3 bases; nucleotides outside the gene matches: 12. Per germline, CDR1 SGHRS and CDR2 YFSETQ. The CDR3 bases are TGCGCCAGCAGCTACGGGACAGCACTAACTGTCTACGAGCAGTACTTC. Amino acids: CASSYGTALTVYEQYF.

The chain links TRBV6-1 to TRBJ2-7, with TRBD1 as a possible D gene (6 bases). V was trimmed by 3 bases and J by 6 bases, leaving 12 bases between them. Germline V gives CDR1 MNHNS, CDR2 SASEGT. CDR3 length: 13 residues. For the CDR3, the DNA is TGTGCCAGCAGTGAGCAGGGGCTGAGCGAGCAGTACTTC. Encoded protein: CASSEQGLSEQYF.

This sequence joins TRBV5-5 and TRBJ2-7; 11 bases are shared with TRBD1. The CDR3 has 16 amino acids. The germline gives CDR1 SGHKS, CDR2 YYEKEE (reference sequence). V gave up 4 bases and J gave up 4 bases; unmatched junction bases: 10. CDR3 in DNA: TGTGCCAGCAGCAGCTTACTTGGGACAGGGGGTTACGAGCAGTACTTC. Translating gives CASSSLLGTGGYEQYF.

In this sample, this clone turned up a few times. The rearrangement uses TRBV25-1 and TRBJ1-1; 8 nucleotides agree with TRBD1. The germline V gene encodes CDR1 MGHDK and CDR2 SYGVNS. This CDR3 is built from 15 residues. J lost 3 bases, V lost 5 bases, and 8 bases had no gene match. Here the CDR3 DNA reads TGTGCCAGCAGTCCCCTGACAGGGGCGGACACTGAAGCTTTCTTT. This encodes CASSPLTGADTEAFF.

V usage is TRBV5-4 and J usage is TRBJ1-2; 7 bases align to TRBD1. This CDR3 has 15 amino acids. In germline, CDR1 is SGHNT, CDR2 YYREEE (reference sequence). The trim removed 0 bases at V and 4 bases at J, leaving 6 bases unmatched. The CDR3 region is CASSLAPGQSYGYTF. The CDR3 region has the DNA TGTGCCAGCAGCTTGGCGCCGGGACAGTCCTATGGCTACACCTTC.

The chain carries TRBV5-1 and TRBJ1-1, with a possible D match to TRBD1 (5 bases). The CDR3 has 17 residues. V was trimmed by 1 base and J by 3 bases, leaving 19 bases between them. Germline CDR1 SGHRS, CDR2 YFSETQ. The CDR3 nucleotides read TGCGCCAGCAGCTTGCCCAGGGTAGAAATGGGGCACACTGAAGCTTTCTTT. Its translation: CASSLPRVEMGHTEAFF.

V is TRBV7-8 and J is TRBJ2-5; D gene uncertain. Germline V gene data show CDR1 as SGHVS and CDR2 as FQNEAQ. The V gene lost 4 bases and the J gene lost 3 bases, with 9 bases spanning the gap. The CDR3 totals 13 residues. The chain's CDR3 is CASSSSGEETQYF. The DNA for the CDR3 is TGTGCCAGCAGCTCCTCGGGTGAAGAGACCCAGTACTTC.

The CDR3 sequence: CASRGRRGQETQYF. Here the CDR3 DNA reads TGTGCCAGCAGGGGGCGTCGAGGCCAAGAGACCCAGTACTTC. The chain combines TRBV2 with TRBJ2-5, with D possibly TRBD1 on 5 matching bases. Trimming pared 6 bases from V and 1 base from J, leaving 12 bases between. CDR3 size: 14 residues. Per the germline V gene, CDR1 is SNHLY and CDR2 is FYNNEI.

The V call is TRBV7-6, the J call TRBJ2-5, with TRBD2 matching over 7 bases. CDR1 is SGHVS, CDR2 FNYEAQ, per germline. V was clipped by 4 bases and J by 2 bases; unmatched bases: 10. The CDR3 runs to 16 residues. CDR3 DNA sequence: TGTGCCAGCAGCTCTCACCGGCCGGGGGGACAAGAGACCCAGTACTTC. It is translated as CASSSHRPGGQETQYF. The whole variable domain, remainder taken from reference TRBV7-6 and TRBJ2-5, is GAGVSQSPRYKVTKRGQDVALRCDPISGHVSLYWYRQALGQGPEFLTYFNYEAQQDKSGLPNDRFSAERPEGSISTLTIQRTEQRDSAMYRCASSSHRPGGQETQYFGPGTRLLVL.

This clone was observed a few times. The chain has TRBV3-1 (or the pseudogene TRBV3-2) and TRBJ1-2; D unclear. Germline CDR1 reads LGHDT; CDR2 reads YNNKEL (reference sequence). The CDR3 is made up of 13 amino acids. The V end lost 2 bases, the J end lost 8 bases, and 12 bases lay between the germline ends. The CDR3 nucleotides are TGTGCCAGCAGCCAACTGGGAGGAGGCGGCTACACCTTC. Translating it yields CASSQLGGGGYTF.